This T cell receptor (beta chain) was recorded in a study of blood T cell repertoires in COVID-19. Study-wide context: In each case, the material was cDNA or gDNA derived from T cells, B-cell-depleted T cells, or PBMCs.

Using immunoSEQ multiplex PCR, the repertoire was profiled, and TCRdb retains in-frame clones only, with some absent. Here the sample spans about 400,000 clones, less than 90% being singletons. Trimming took 3 bases from V and 5 from J, leaving 5 bases between them. This CDR3 has 11 amino acids. Germline assignment: CDR1 SGDLS and CDR2 YYNGEE. This TCR was recovered from a woman aged 55-70 years with COVID-19, enrolled during active disease. The material sequenced was peripheral blood. This chain uses TRBV9 with TRBJ1-2, with D uncertain. Here the CDR3 reads CASSDNYGYTF. Written as DNA, the CDR3 is TGTGCCAGCAGCGATAATTATGGCTACACCTTC.